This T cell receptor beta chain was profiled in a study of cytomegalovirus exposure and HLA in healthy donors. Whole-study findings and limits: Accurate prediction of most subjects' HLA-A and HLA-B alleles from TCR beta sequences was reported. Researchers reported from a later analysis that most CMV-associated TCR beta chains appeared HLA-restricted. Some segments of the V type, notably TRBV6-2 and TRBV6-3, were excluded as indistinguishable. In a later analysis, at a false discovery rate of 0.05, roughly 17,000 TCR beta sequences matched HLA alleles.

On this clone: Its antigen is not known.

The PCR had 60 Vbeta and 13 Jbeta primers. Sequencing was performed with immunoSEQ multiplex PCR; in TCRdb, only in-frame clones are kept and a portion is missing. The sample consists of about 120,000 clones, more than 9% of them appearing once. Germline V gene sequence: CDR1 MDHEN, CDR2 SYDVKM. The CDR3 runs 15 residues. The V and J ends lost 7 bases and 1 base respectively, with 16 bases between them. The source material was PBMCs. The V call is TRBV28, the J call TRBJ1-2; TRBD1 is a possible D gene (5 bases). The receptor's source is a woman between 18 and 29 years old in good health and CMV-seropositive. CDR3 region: CASNFGAGVNYGYTF. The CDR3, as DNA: TGTGCCAGCAATTTCGGGGCGGGGGTTAACTATGGCTACACCTTC.